This entry lists 8 T cell receptor beta chains sequenced from one sample in a study of tumor-infiltrating lymphocytes in primary liver carcinoma. Each 20-30 mg portion of unsorted bulk tissue served as the source for co-extraction of RNA and DNA. The template, about 500 ng total RNA, yielded TCR beta cDNA made with a constant-region primer. Three nested multiplex PCR rounds of slightly modified ARM-PCR generated TCR beta libraries. Primers for the first two PCR rounds were TRBV1-TRBV30 forward primers and a C-beta reverse primer (around 10 cycles per round). TCRdb passed the multiplex PCR reads through MiXCR, listing each CDR3 protein once. The sample shows about 120,000 distinct CDR3 sequences, 65% of them seen only once. Sequencing input: liver tumor tissue from sampling region 1. Subset indicated: tumor region T1, superior pole. The receptors here all came from a woman in her sixties or seventies with primary liver carcinoma and hepatitis B virus infection.

This clonotype was seen repeatedly, ten times or more. This chain joins TRBV12-3 or TRBV12-4 and TRBJ2-3; D gene unclear. Trimming shortened V by 8 bases and J by 10 bases, and 7 bases separated the two germline ends. The CDR3 extends over 9 amino acids. The CDR3 region has the DNA TGTGCCAGCGGTTCTCCGCAGTATTTT. It yields the protein CASGSPQYF.

This clonotype is classed as medium-sized. The chain carries TRBV11-3 and TRBJ2-7, with 7 positions matching TRBD2. CDR1 and CDR2 from the germline V gene are SGHNT and YENEEA. The V and J ends lost 5 bases and 0 bases, in that order; junction bases with no gene match: 4. This CDR3 spans 14 amino acids. The CDR3 reads CASSPAGSSYEQYF. The CDR3 DNA follows: TGTGCCAGCAGCCCAGCGGGGAGCTCCTACGAGCAGTACTTC.

Note on this clonotype: A read error may be the cause here, since a much bigger clone is one base away. This CDR3 reads CAGSQMATVGTQYF. DNA of the CDR3: TGTGCCGGCAGCCAGATGGCTACTGTGGGGACCCAGTACTTC. The gene calls are TRBV11-3 and TRBJ2-5; D not certain. Germline values: CDR1 SGHNT, CDR2 YENEEA. CDR3 size: 14 residues.

The V and J genes are TRBV28 and TRBJ2-2; D might be TRBD2 (6 bases). V lost 7 bases, J lost 1 base, and 13 bases lay in between. CDR3 length equals 15 residues. Germline V CDR1 and CDR2: MDHEN, SYDVKM. CDR3 bases: TGTGCCAGCACCACCGTGGAGGGGAACACCGGGGAGCTGTTTTTT. Translated, it gives CASTTVEGNTGELFF.

The CDR3 DNA sequence: TGTGCCAGCAGCCCGGACAGTTTAAGCGAAAAACTGTTTTTT. This translates into CASSPDSLSEKLFF. The genes are TRBV7-9 and TRBJ1-4, with TRBD1 as a possible D gene (6 bases). The CDR3 runs to 14 residues. Trimming took off 5 bases at V and 8 bases at J, with 15 bases between the two ends. Germline-derived CDR1 and CDR2 are SEHNR and FQNEAQ (reference sequence).

The rearrangement links TRBV11-2 to TRBJ2-1; D is undetermined. Trimming removed 4 bases at V and 1 base at J, with 14 bases between. CDR3 size: 16 residues. The V gene's germline CDR1 is SGHAT and CDR2 FQNNGV. CDR3 nucleotides: TGTGCCAGCAGCTATACGACAAGGGATTCCTACAATGAGCAGTTCTTC. This gives the protein CASSYTTRDSYNEQFF.

V usage is TRBV13 and J usage is TRBJ2-6, with D tentatively TRBD1 or TRBD2 (5 bases each). V was cut by 7 bases and J by 0 bases, with 16 bases left in between. The CDR3 has 17 residues. Germline CDR1 is PRHDT and CDR2 is FYEKMQ (reference sequence). The CDR3 nucleotides are TGTGCCAGCAACTCCGTCCTGGGACGCTCTGGGGCCAACGTCCTGACTTTC. Translating it yields CASNSVLGRSGANVLTF.

The V and J genes are TRBV9 and TRBJ2-3; 12 bases fit TRBD1. The junction had 6 bases not matched to a gene; V was cut back by 3 bases and J by 4 bases. This CDR3 spans 16 amino acids. The germline V gene has CDR1 SGDLS and CDR2 YYNGEE. CDR3 loop: CASSGGGQGAPDTQYF. CDR3 nucleotide sequence: TGTGCCAGCAGCGGAGGGGGACAGGGGGCCCCAGATACGCAGTATTTT.